The 28 T cell receptor beta chains reported below all come from one sample, sequenced in a study of cytomegalovirus exposure and HLA in healthy donors. Sequencing used immunoSEQ multiplex PCR; TCRdb keeps in-frame clones, though not all of them. The sample consists of over 100,000 clones, roughly 95% of them appearing once. Specimen: PBMCs. The receptor set was obtained from a woman younger than 30 in good health and CMV-seronegative.

The chain combines TRBV14 with TRBJ2-7; tentative D call: TRBD2 (5 bases). Trimming cost V 4 bases and J 0 bases, with 13 bases left between them. The CDR3 has 15 residues. CDR1 is SGHDN and CDR2 is FVKESK in the germline V gene. CDR3 DNA sequence: TGTGCCAGCAGCCTTGGACTGGGGAGCTCCTACGAGCAGTACTTC. This codes for CASSLGLGSSYEQYF.

The J gene is TRBJ1-1, the V gene TRBV7-6; D not resolved. The length of the CDR3 is 14 residues. V was clipped by 4 bases and J by 6 bases, with 15 bases between them. CDR1 SGHVS and CDR2 FNYEAQ come from the germline V gene. In DNA form, the CDR3 reads TGTGCCAGCAGCTCCCCGAGAGGGATGGCTGAAGCTTTCTTT. Protein product: CASSSPRGMAEAFF.

This chain connects TRBV2 to TRBJ2-7, with D maybe TRBD2 (7 bases). The CDR3 is 12 amino acids. Germline CDR1 is SNHLY and CDR2 is FYNNEI. The V end lost 7 bases, the J end lost 6 bases, and 13 bases lay between the germline ends. This chain's CDR3 is CASTLGGGEQYF. The CDR3 nucleotides are TGTGCCAGCACCCTAGGGGGGGGCGAGCAGTACTTC.

CDR3 sequence (DNA): TGTGCCAGGAAAGGGGGGGACTATGGCTACACCTTC. Translation: CARKGGDYGYTF. This chain links TRBV27 with TRBJ1-2, with D tentatively TRBD1 (6 bases). Germline V gene data show CDR1 as MNHEY and CDR2 as SMNVEV (reference sequence). The germline V and J ends were trimmed by 9 bases and 3 bases, with 11 bases remaining between them. This CDR3 spans 12 amino acids.

The chain joins TRBV29-1 to TRBJ2-7; possible D gene TRBD1, 6 bases. The germline V and J ends were trimmed by 6 bases and 4 bases, with 16 bases remaining between them. In germline, CDR1 is SQVTM, CDR2 ANQGSEA. The CDR3 is made up of 13 amino acids. CDR3 in DNA: TGCAGCGTCCCAGGGGACACTTTTTACGAGCAGTACTTC. This encodes CSVPGDTFYEQYF.

The V gene is TRBV6-6, the J gene TRBJ2-5, with D perhaps TRBD1 (6 bases). Germline lookup yields CDR1 MNHNY and CDR2 SVGAGI (reference sequence). Between the trimmed V and J ends, which lost 4 bases and 3 bases, there was a span of 12 bases. The length of the CDR3 is 14 residues. The CDR3 is CASSSSWTEETQYF. CDR3 sequence (DNA): TGTGCCAGCAGTTCTTCCTGGACAGAAGAGACCCAGTACTTC.

CDR3 DNA sequence: TGTGCCAGCAGCTTAGTACAGAACTATGGCTACACCTTC. Translating gives CASSLVQNYGYTF. J is TRBJ1-2 and V is TRBV7-9; D gene uncertain. The germline V gene has CDR1 SEHNR and CDR2 FQNEAQ (reference sequence). CDR3 length: 13 residues. Deletions cut 1 base from V and 2 bases from J, with 5 bases between.

This chain connects TRBV5-1 to TRBJ1-3, with 9 bases fitting TRBD1. Germline-derived CDR1 and CDR2 are SGHRS and YFSETQ. The CDR3 length is 15 residues. V shed 4 bases, J shed 0 bases, and the junction held 2 bases outside the gene matches. CDR3 coding DNA: TGCGCCAGCAGCAGACAGGGGGGCTCTGGAAACACCATATATTTT. This translates into CASSRQGGSGNTIYF.

The J gene is TRBJ1-2, the V gene TRBV27, with 7 bases lining up with TRBD1. The CDR3 length is 13 residues. V was pared by 3 bases and J by 5 bases, with 3 bases of the junction left unmatched. Germline-derived CDR1 and CDR2 are MNHEY and SMNVEV (reference sequence). The chain's CDR3 is CASSLNRGYGYTF. In nucleotides, the CDR3 is TGTGCCAGCAGTTTGAACAGGGGTTATGGCTACACCTTC.

The chain carries TRBV27 and TRBJ1-2; TRBD1 might be the D (5 bases). Between the trimmed V and J ends, which lost 3 bases and 5 bases, there was a span of 13 bases. Germline values: CDR1 MNHEY, CDR2 SMNVEV (reference sequence). This CDR3 comprises 14 residues. DNA for the CDR3: TGTGCCAGCAGTTTCTCAGGGTCACATTATGGCTACACCTTC. Translated, it gives CASSFSGSHYGYTF.

The CDR3: CAWSYGELFF. For the CDR3, the DNA is TGTGCCTGGAGCTATGGGGAGCTGTTTTTT. The chain uses TRBV30 and TRBJ2-2; D is undetermined. In germline, CDR1 is GTSNPN, CDR2 SVGIG (reference sequence). The CDR3 loop spans 10 amino acids. The V end lost 3 bases, the J end lost 8 bases, and 4 bases lay between the germline ends. Combining the CDR3 with reference TRBV30 and TRBJ2-2 gives the whole variable domain SQTIHQWPATLVQPVGSPLSLECTVEGTSNPNLYWYRQAAGRGLQLLFYSVGIGQISSEVPQNLSASRPQDRQFILSSKKLLLSDSGFYLCAWSYGELFFGEGSRLTVL.

The chain carries TRBV6-5 and TRBJ1-4; 7 positions match TRBD1. The CDR3 covers 15 residues. Germline lookup yields CDR1 MNHEY and CDR2 SVGAGI. V lost 8 bases, J lost 6 bases, and 12 bases stayed unmatched. The CDR3 region is CASYPRQGTYEKLFF. CDR3 sequence (DNA): TGTGCCAGCTATCCCCGACAGGGAACATATGAAAAACTGTTTTTT.

This sequence joins TRBV9 and TRBJ1-2, with D unresolved. This CDR3 contains 14 residues. CDR1 and CDR2 (germline): SGDLS, YYNGEE. Trimming shortened V by 3 bases and J by 8 bases, and 17 bases separated the two germline ends. The CDR3 spells CASSADFPLGGYTF. CDR3 nucleotide sequence: TGTGCCAGCAGCGCGGACTTTCCCCTGGGGGGCTACACCTTC.

V is TRBV11-2 and J is TRBJ2-5; tentative D call: TRBD1 (5 bases). Germline values: CDR1 SGHAT, CDR2 FQNNGV. V was cut by 2 bases and J by 5 bases, with 9 bases left in between. The CDR3 covers 13 residues. The CDR3 DNA reads as TGTGCCAGCAGCTTACAGGGTGGGGAGACCCAGTACTTC. Its protein product is CASSLQGGETQYF.

This clone was recorded a few times. In nucleotides, the CDR3 is TGCAGCGTTGTCAGGGTACATGGCTACACCTTC. Its protein product is CSVVRVHGYTF. The chain uses TRBV29-1 and TRBJ1-2, with D perhaps TRBD1 (5 bases). Trimming shortened V by 4 bases and J by 6 bases, and 9 bases separated the two germline ends. The CDR3 runs 11 residues. In germline, CDR1 is SQVTM, CDR2 ANQGSEA.

This sequence joins TRBV4-1 and TRBJ1-2, with 7 bases fitting TRBD1. Per the germline V gene, CDR1 is MGHRA and CDR2 is YSYEKL. The CDR3 consists of 16 residues. Unmatched junction bases numbered 11, after V lost 3 bases and J lost 4 bases. The CDR3 protein is CASSQPTGAVGYGYTF. The CDR3 bases are TGCGCCAGCAGCCAGCCTACAGGGGCAGTGGGCTATGGCTACACCTTC.

The chain employs TRBV30 and TRBJ1-2; TRBD1 matches at 12 bases. Germline trimming cut 8 bases from V and 6 bases from J; bases unmatched to any gene: 7. Germline V gives CDR1 GTSNPN, CDR2 SVGIG (reference sequence). The CDR3 spans 13 residues. CDR3 bases: TGTGCCCACCGGGACAGGGGGCGGGATGGCTACACCTTC. It codes for CAHRDRGRDGYTF.

This chain joins TRBV5-1 and TRBJ2-5, with D unresolved. Trimming stripped 4 bases from V and 2 bases from J, with 12 bases between. The CDR3 is 14 amino acids. Germline values: CDR1 SGHRS, CDR2 YFSETQ. The DNA for the CDR3 is TGCGCCAGCAGCCCCCGGTCCCCGCAAGAGACCCAGTACTTC. Its protein is CASSPRSPQETQYF.

This clone appeared a single time. This rearrangement joins TRBV7-9 to TRBJ2-7; 10 bases agree with TRBD2. J lost 4 bases, V lost 7 bases, and 10 bases had no gene match. Per germline, CDR1 SEHNR and CDR2 FQNEAQ (reference sequence). This CDR3 is 15 amino acids long. Here the CDR3 reads CASTPLAGGLYEQYF. The CDR3 DNA is TGTGCCAGCACCCCTTTAGCGGGAGGACTTTACGAGCAGTACTTC. The complete variable domain, with remaining parts taken from reference TRBV7-9 and TRBJ2-7, reads DTGVSQNPRHKITKRGQNVTFRCDPISEHNRLYWYRQTLGQGPEFLTYFQNEAQLEKSRLLSDRFSAERPKGSFSTLEIQRTEQGDSAMYLCASTPLAGGLYEQYFGPGTRLTVT.

This clone came up once. The chain uses TRBV19 and TRBJ1-1; D unresolved. CDR1 and CDR2 (germline): LNHDA, SQIVND (reference sequence). The ends were cut back, 7 bases at V and 0 bases at J, with 12 bases in the middle. This CDR3 has 14 residues. Here the CDR3 reads CASMAPTLNTEAFF. The CDR3 DNA is TGTGCCAGTATGGCCCCGACACTGAACACTGAAGCTTTCTTT. Using reference TRBV19 and TRBJ1-1 for the parts outside the CDR3, the full variable domain is DGGITQSPKYLFRKEGQNVTLSCEQNLNHDAMYWYRQDPGQGLRLIYYSQIVNDFQKGDIAEGYSVSREKKESFPLTVTSAQKNPTAFYLCASMAPTLNTEAFFGQGTRLTVV.

Concerning this clone: Other DNA sequences of this sample code for an identical CDR3. The rearrangement joins TRBV5-1 to TRBJ1-2, with TRBD1 identical over 10 bases. The J segment lost 3 bases and the V segment lost 4 bases, leaving 6 bases of the junction unmatched. CDR1 and CDR2 (germline): SGHRS, YFSETQ. This CDR3 has 15 amino acids. DNA of the CDR3: TGCGCCAGCAGCCCCGACAGGGGGCGCGACTATGGCTACACCTTC. Translated, it gives CASSPDRGRDYGYTF.

The chain carries TRBV14 and TRBJ2-1, with a weak D call TRBD2 (5 bases). Germline V CDR1 and CDR2: SGHDN, FVKESK. The CDR3 contains 17 residues. V lost 4 bases, J lost 0 bases, and 16 bases lay in between. CDR3 loop: CASSRSGRGSSYNEQFF. CDR3 DNA: TGTGCCAGCAGCCGAAGTGGACGGGGAAGCTCCTACAATGAGCAGTTCTTC.

The chain links TRBV5-4 to TRBJ2-6; maybe TRBD2 (7 bases). The CDR3 extends over 18 amino acids. Germline V CDR1 and CDR2: SGHNT, YYREEE (reference sequence). V lost 3 bases and J lost 2, with 18 bases in between. The CDR3, as DNA: TGTGCCAGCAGCTCGCGGGGGCAGGGAGTTACTGGGGCCAACGTCCTGACTTTC. It specifies CASSSRGQGVTGANVLTF.

The chain links TRBV4-1 to TRBJ2-1; maybe TRBD2 (7 bases). The germline V gene has CDR1 MGHRA and CDR2 YSYEKL. V shed 0 bases and J shed 7 bases, with 22 bases lying between them. The CDR3 covers 18 residues. The CDR3 DNA is TGCGCCAGCAGCCAAGATGAAGGGAGGGGGGGACATCCAAATGAGCAGTTCTTC. This sequence encodes CASSQDEGRGGHPNEQFF.

J is TRBJ1-6 and V is TRBV6-5; D is unresolved. Germline loops: CDR1 MNHEY, CDR2 SVGAGI. Trimming cost V 4 bases and J 11 bases, with 9 bases left between them. This CDR3 has 12 residues. The CDR3 coding sequence is TGTGCCAGCAGTTCGGGGAATGCACCCCTCCACTTT. Amino acids: CASSSGNAPLHF.

This clone was counted once. V usage is TRBV11-2 and J usage is TRBJ2-3; D ambiguous. V lost 5 bases to trimming and J lost 10 bases, with 10 bases between them. Germline CDR1 and CDR2: SGHAT and FQNNGV. There are 11 residues in the CDR3. CDR3 nucleotides: TGTGCCAGCAGCCCCGGAGTTGCGCAGTATTTT. Translation gives CASSPGVAQYF.

The DNA of the CDR3 is TGTGCCCTTACCACAGGGGATGGCTACACCTTC. Its protein is CALTTGDGYTF. V gene TRBV19 combines with J gene TRBJ1-2, with 7 nucleotides matching TRBD1. Germline-derived CDR1 and CDR2 are LNHDA and SQIVND (reference sequence). CDR3 length equals 11 residues. V dropped 11 bases and J dropped 6; count of bases not matched to a gene: 6.

This clone was seen only once. The V gene is TRBV2, the J gene TRBJ2-7, with 7 bases identical to TRBD2. V shed 8 bases, J shed 0 bases, and the junction held 4 bases outside the gene matches. This CDR3 is built from 13 residues. Germline loops: CDR1 SNHLY, CDR2 FYNNEI. The CDR3 here is CASRRDYSYEQYF. In nucleotides, the CDR3 is TGTGCCAGCCGCCGGGACTACTCCTACGAGCAGTACTTC.